This T cell receptor (beta chain) is from a study of human versus mouse CDR3 diversity and MHC coevolution (TCRdb year 2017). Background on the whole study: The immunoSEQ assay was reported to detect one in 200,000 T cells and to minimize multiplex PCR amplification bias. Across the mouse and human samples, each sample yielded between roughly 5.5 x 10^6 and 1.6 x 10^7 valid reads. Human naive CD4 T cell repertoires served as a reference for TCR selection on multiple MHC II alleles, compared against human-TCR-locus transgenic mice with single MHC II. Three healthy volunteer blood donors made up the human cohort, with one aged 30 to 40, one aged 40 to 50 and one aged 60 to 70 at collection.

From the cysteine through the phenylalanine, the CDR3 covers 16 amino acids. Just the 48-base CDR3 DNA is kept, in frame starting at base 1. The germline V gene (reference sequence) specifies SEHNR as CDR1 and FQNEAQ as CDR2. V lost 4 bases and J lost 4 bases, and the count of bases not matched to a germline gene is 8. Overall study results and their limits: On average, humans had more CDR3 deletions and insertions than mice did, pointing to greater exonuclease and TdT activity. The lowest clonal inequality scores among all compared groups were observed in most of the three human donors. Repertoire diversity was not considered directly comparable between humans and mice because human T cells were selected on a handful of MHC II alleles. According to iCHAO1 estimates, humans had the largest TCR beta repertoire, 1.7 million or so clonotypes, which was attributed likely to selection by multiple MHC II molecules.

The QIAGEN blood and tissue kit was used to extract genomic DNA from sorted cells, and the DNA was quantified on a NanoDrop 1000. The immunoSEQ platform deep sequenced and quantified TCR alpha and beta chains by multiplex PCR of genomic DNA. The published analysis was carried out like this. Annotation of the TCR sequences relied on IMGT gene and region definitions. Out-of-frame rearrangements were taken as a proxy for the preselection repertoire and were compared with in-frame clonotypes. Repertoire size was estimated with the iCHAO1 estimator supplied with the immunoSEQ platform. A Gini index based on the Lorenz curve was applied to in-frame amino acid clonotypes to measure clonal inequality. The intersect function in the R package tcR was used to count shared clonotypes, while the Jaccard index served to score similarity. The R prcomp function was used without normalization to run principal component analysis of V, J and V-J usage frequencies. Sourced from immuneACCESS, this table was stored by TCRdb with only in-frame sequences that have V and J called. A share of the clones is absent; for the studies checked, an unresolved V gene accounts for under half, and the remainder has no known explanation. The V and J calls and clone size are taken from that table; D and trimming were inferred from the DNA. This sample is represented by about 83,000 clones; 80% to 95% of them were singletons. The biggest ten clones account for about 0.14% of the sample.

Notes on this clone: Its antigen is currently not known. No much larger clonotype is one base removed from it; base qualities were not supplied.

Fluorescence-activated cell sorting was used to isolate naive CD4 T cells, defined as CD45RO-negative and CD62L-positive, from PBMCs. Around 50 ml of fresh peripheral blood was drawn per donor, and PBMCs were isolated by Ficoll density centrifugation. Cells were sorted on a FACSAria III instrument, and every sample had a purity above 85%. The sequence was collected from a person aged 25 to 69 in good health. The chain was built from TRBV7-9 and TRBJ2-7; 12 central nucleotides agree with TRBD2. The sample comprised naive CD4+ T cells from blood. In the paper's terms, the cell subset or site label means: CD45RO-negative CD62L-positive naive CD4 T cells. CDR3 region: CASSSTWTSGMYEQYF. The sequenced DNA: TGTGCCAGCAGCTCCACCTGGACTAGCGGGATGTACGAGCAGTACTTC.